The rows below give T cell receptor beta chains drawn from one sample of a study of Graves' ophthalmopathy and Graves' hyperthyroidism. A single record per CDR3 protein comes from TCRdb applying MiXCR to the multiplex PCR reads. Of some 200,000 distinct CDR3 sequences listed, under 30% are singletons. Sequencing was performed on peripheral blood. The receptors derive from a man between 45 and 60 years old with Graves' ophthalmopathy. The CDR3 runs from the conserved cysteine through the conserved F or W. The D gene is left open where the match is weak. Rows may omit the clone size; those that give it use once, few, many or a size class.

abundance: many; v_gene: TRBV6-5; j_gene: TRBJ2-5; d_gene: TRBD2; CDR3aa: CASSSSSSGFYQETQYF; CDR3nt: TGTGCCAGCAGTTCCTCCTCTAGCGGGTTTTACCAAGAGACCCAGTACTTC
abundance: -; v_gene: TRBV6-1; j_gene: TRBJ2-5; d_gene: TRBD1; CDR3aa: CASSLGQETFQETQYF; CDR3nt: TGTGCCAGCAGTCTCGGACAGGAAACCTTTCAAGAGACCCAGTACTTC
abundance: many; v_gene: TRBV7-2; j_gene: TRBJ2-7; d_gene: -; CDR3aa: CASRTAEGPYEQYF; CDR3nt: TGTGCCAGCAGAACAGCGGAAGGCCCCTACGAGCAGTACTTC
abundance: few; v_gene: TRBV6-1; j_gene: TRBJ1-6; d_gene: -; CDR3aa: CASSEAGHNSPLHF; CDR3nt: TGTGCCAGCAGTGAAGCAGGGCATAATTCACCCCTCCACTTT
abundance: -; v_gene: TRBV7-2; j_gene: TRBJ1-2; d_gene: -; CDR3aa: CASRGGHLTKYGYTF; CDR3nt: TGTGCCAGCAGAGGAGGACACCTGACCAAATATGGCTACACCTTC
abundance: many; v_gene: TRBV12-3/TRBV12-4; j_gene: TRBJ1-6; d_gene: TRBD1; CDR3aa: CASRKRQGERSPLHF; CDR3nt: TGTGCCAGCAGAAAAAGACAGGGCGAACGTTCACCCCTCCACTTT
abundance: few; v_gene: TRBV6-1; j_gene: TRBJ2-5; d_gene: -; CDR3aa: CASRPRGQRETQYF; CDR3nt: TGTGCCAGCAGGCCTAGAGGACAGAGGGAGACCCAGTACTTC
abundance: -; v_gene: TRBV6-2/TRBV6-3; j_gene: TRBJ2-7; d_gene: TRBD2; CDR3aa: CASEGGLAGGRIEQYF; CDR3nt: TGTGCCAGCGAGGGGGGACTAGCGGGAGGCCGGATCGAGCAGTACTTC
abundance: once; v_gene: TRBV5-1; j_gene: TRBJ1-3; d_gene: -; CDR3aa: CANSLPSGNTIYF; CDR3nt: TGCGCCAACAGCTTGCCCTCTGGAAACACCATATATTTT
abundance: -; v_gene: TRBV6-2/TRBV6-3; j_gene: TRBJ1-2; d_gene: -; CDR3aa: CASSDRDNYGYTF; CDR3nt: TGTGCCAGCAGTGACAGAGATAACTATGGCTACACCTTC
abundance: -; v_gene: TRBV20-1; j_gene: TRBJ2-7; d_gene: -; CDR3aa: CSVRGRSYEQYF; CDR3nt: TGCAGTGTTAGGGGGAGGTCCTACGAGCAGTACTTC
abundance: many; v_gene: TRBV20-1; j_gene: TRBJ1-2; d_gene: -; CDR3aa: CSARVLEGPRGYTF; CDR3nt: TGCAGTGCTAGAGTCTTAGAAGGGCCGCGGGGCTACACCTTC
abundance: many; v_gene: TRBV19; j_gene: TRBJ1-2; d_gene: -; CDR3aa: CASSWTASQSYTF; CDR3nt: TGTGCCAGTAGCTGGACAGCCAGCCAGAGCTACACCTTC
abundance: -; v_gene: TRBV20-1; j_gene: TRBJ1-1; d_gene: -; CDR3aa: CSARDFPGTGLGAFF; CDR3nt: TGCAGTGCTAGAGACTTCCCGGGGACGGGGCTAGGAGCTTTCTTT
abundance: many; v_gene: TRBV12-3/TRBV12-4; j_gene: TRBJ2-7; d_gene: -; CDR3aa: CASSSNGAPSYEQYF; CDR3nt: TGTGCCAGCAGTTCCAACGGGGCCCCCAGCTACGAGCAGTACTTC
abundance: -; v_gene: TRBV2; j_gene: TRBJ2-2; d_gene: -; CDR3aa: CASSEASYTGELFF; CDR3nt: TGTGCCAGCAGTGAAGCTTCGTACACCGGGGAGCTGTTTTTT
abundance: many; v_gene: TRBV12-3/TRBV12-4; j_gene: TRBJ2-7; d_gene: -; CDR3aa: CASSLSVGHYEQYF; CDR3nt: TGTGCCAGCAGTTTATCGGTGGGACACTACGAGCAGTACTTC
abundance: many; v_gene: TRBV29-1; j_gene: TRBJ1-2; d_gene: -; CDR3aa: CSAETVWGYTF; CDR3nt: TGCAGCGCCGAAACAGTATGGGGCTACACCTTC
abundance: few; v_gene: TRBV11-1; j_gene: TRBJ2-5; d_gene: -; CDR3aa: CASSFRAGGGETQYF; CDR3nt: TGTGCCAGCAGCTTCCGTGCCGGGGGCGGCGAGACCCAGTACTTC
abundance: many; v_gene: TRBV7-2; j_gene: TRBJ2-2; d_gene: TRBD2; CDR3aa: CASSLFGLAGGPGTGELFF; CDR3nt: TGTGCCAGCAGCTTATTTGGACTAGCGGGAGGGCCGGGCACCGGGGAGCTGTTTTTT
abundance: many; v_gene: TRBV6-1; j_gene: TRBJ2-2; d_gene: -; CDR3aa: CASSERVAGGYGGELFF; CDR3nt: TGTGCCAGCAGTGAACGGGTAGCCGGGGGATACGGCGGGGAGCTGTTTTTT
abundance: -; v_gene: TRBV12-3/TRBV12-4; j_gene: TRBJ2-5; d_gene: -; CDR3aa: CASSFRRGETQYF; CDR3nt: TGTGCCAGCAGTTTTAGGAGGGGGGAGACCCAGTACTTC
abundance: many; v_gene: TRBV20-1; j_gene: TRBJ2-5; d_gene: -; CDR3aa: CSARTGRRFETQYF; CDR3nt: TGCAGTGCTAGAACGGGACGAAGGTTTGAGACCCAGTACTTC
abundance: -; v_gene: TRBV28; j_gene: TRBJ2-5; d_gene: -; CDR3aa: CASSLDRGYQETQYF; CDR3nt: TGTGCCAGCAGTTTAGACAGAGGGTACCAAGAGACCCAGTACTTC
abundance: many; v_gene: TRBV4-1; j_gene: TRBJ1-6; d_gene: TRBD1; CDR3aa: CASRPGTGSSPLHF; CDR3nt: TGCGCCAGCAGGCCCGGGACAGGAAGCTCACCCCTCCACTTT
abundance: many; v_gene: TRBV11-1; j_gene: TRBJ2-2; d_gene: -; CDR3aa: CASSPRTIWDTGELFF; CDR3nt: TGTGCCAGCAGCCCCCGAACCATCTGGGACACCGGGGAGCTGTTTTTT
abundance: many; v_gene: TRBV11-2; j_gene: TRBJ2-2; d_gene: -; CDR3aa: CASSSLAGSTGELFF; CDR3nt: TGTGCCAGCAGCTCCCTGGCCGGGTCCACCGGGGAGCTGTTTTTT
abundance: many; v_gene: TRBV4-2; j_gene: TRBJ2-7; d_gene: TRBD2; CDR3aa: CASSKPRLGQGLAEGSYEQYF; CDR3nt: TGTGCCAGCAGCAAACCGCGTTTGGGACAGGGACTAGCGGAGGGGTCGTACGAGCAGTACTTC
abundance: -; v_gene: TRBV6-1; j_gene: TRBJ1-1; d_gene: -; CDR3aa: CASSDEGLRWTEAFF; CDR3nt: TGTGCCAGCAGTGATGAGGGACTGCGGTGGACTGAAGCTTTCTTT
abundance: -; v_gene: TRBV28; j_gene: TRBJ2-7; d_gene: -; CDR3aa: CASSFTLNSEQYF; CDR3nt: TGTGCCAGCAGTTTTACGCTCAACTCCGAGCAGTACTTC
abundance: many; v_gene: TRBV20-1; j_gene: TRBJ2-2; d_gene: -; CDR3aa: CSAAGQSNTGELFF; CDR3nt: TGCAGTGCCGCGGGACAGTCGAACACCGGGGAGCTGTTTTTT
abundance: many; v_gene: TRBV12-3/TRBV12-4; j_gene: TRBJ2-5; d_gene: -; CDR3aa: CASSFRVLRETQYF; CDR3nt: TGTGCCAGCAGTTTCAGGGTATTGAGGGAGACCCAGTACTTC
abundance: many; v_gene: TRBV7-6; j_gene: TRBJ2-5; d_gene: TRBD1; CDR3aa: CASSLVGQWETQYF; CDR3nt: TGTGCCAGCAGCTTAGTGGGACAGTGGGAGACCCAGTACTTC
abundance: -; v_gene: TRBV2; j_gene: TRBJ1-5; d_gene: -; CDR3aa: CATHDSNQPQHF; CDR3nt: TGTGCCACCCACGATAGCAATCAGCCCCAGCATTTT
abundance: many; v_gene: TRBV28; j_gene: TRBJ1-2; d_gene: -; CDR3aa: CASSNRKAYYGYTF; CDR3nt: TGTGCCAGCAGTAACCGGAAGGCCTACTATGGCTACACCTTC
abundance: many; v_gene: TRBV12-3/TRBV12-4; j_gene: TRBJ2-7; d_gene: -; CDR3aa: CASSYASYEQYF; CDR3nt: TGTGCCAGCAGCTATGCATCCTACGAGCAGTACTTC
abundance: many; v_gene: TRBV27; j_gene: TRBJ2-5; d_gene: -; CDR3aa: CASNWGQETQYF; CDR3nt: TGTGCCAGCAATTGGGGGCAAGAGACCCAGTACTTC
abundance: many; v_gene: TRBV6-5; j_gene: TRBJ2-2; d_gene: -; CDR3aa: CASSWGTSTGELFF; CDR3nt: TGTGCCAGCAGTTGGGGCACTAGCACCGGGGAGCTGTTTTTT
abundance: many; v_gene: TRBV12-3/TRBV12-4; j_gene: TRBJ2-2; d_gene: -; CDR3aa: CATWGIRGTGELFF; CDR3nt: TGTGCCACTTGGGGCATTCGAGGCACCGGGGAGCTGTTTTTT
abundance: many; v_gene: TRBV6-2/TRBV6-3; j_gene: TRBJ2-4; d_gene: -; CDR3aa: CASNKQGLENIQYF; CDR3nt: TGTGCCAGCAATAAACAGGGTCTCGAAAACATTCAGTACTTC
abundance: -; v_gene: TRBV18; j_gene: TRBJ2-7; d_gene: -; CDR3aa: CASSPGARTGVHEQYF; CDR3nt: TGTGCCAGCTCACCAGGCGCCCGGACTGGTGTGCACGAGCAGTACTTC
abundance: -; v_gene: TRBV28; j_gene: TRBJ2-5; d_gene: -; CDR3aa: CASSLRGGASETQYF; CDR3nt: TGTGCCAGCAGTCTCCGTGGTGGGGCCTCAGAGACCCAGTACTTC
abundance: -; v_gene: TRBV6-1; j_gene: TRBJ1-5; d_gene: TRBD1; CDR3aa: CASSDAKGDRDRNNQPQHF; CDR3nt: TGTGCCAGCAGCGATGCAAAGGGGGACCGGGACAGGAACAATCAGCCCCAGCATTTT
abundance: -; v_gene: TRBV6-5; j_gene: TRBJ2-5; d_gene: -; CDR3aa: CASSYRAPGETQYF; CDR3nt: TGTGCCAGCAGTTACCGGGCCCCGGGGGAGACCCAGTACTTC
abundance: few; v_gene: TRBV6-4; j_gene: TRBJ1-1; d_gene: -; CDR3aa: CASRTGTVWLNTEAFF; CDR3nt: TGTGCCAGCAGGACGGGGACGGTTTGGCTGAACACTGAAGCTTTCTTT
abundance: many; v_gene: TRBV12-3/TRBV12-4; j_gene: TRBJ2-7; d_gene: -; CDR3aa: CASSLWADLGYEQYF; CDR3nt: TGTGCCAGCAGTTTATGGGCAGATCTAGGCTACGAGCAGTACTTC
abundance: -; v_gene: TRBV6-2/TRBV6-3; j_gene: TRBJ1-5; d_gene: -; CDR3aa: CANSYTTGDSNQPQHF; CDR3nt: TGTGCCAACAGTTATACGACGGGAGATAGCAATCAGCCCCAGCATTTT
abundance: many; v_gene: TRBV19; j_gene: TRBJ2-7; d_gene: -; CDR3aa: CASGGRGAAGREQYF; CDR3nt: TGTGCCTCGGGGGGCAGGGGAGCCGCAGGTCGCGAGCAGTACTTC
abundance: many; v_gene: TRBV6-5; j_gene: TRBJ1-1; d_gene: -; CDR3aa: CASSYSRGLSTEAFF; CDR3nt: TGTGCCAGCAGTTACTCTCGGGGGCTGAGCACTGAAGCTTTCTTT
abundance: many; v_gene: TRBV6-1; j_gene: TRBJ1-1; d_gene: -; CDR3aa: CASSEDSGTEAFF; CDR3nt: TGTGCCAGCAGTGAAGACAGTGGCACTGAAGCTTTCTTT
abundance: many; v_gene: TRBV28; j_gene: TRBJ1-1; d_gene: -; CDR3aa: CASNEAQDYTEAFF; CDR3nt: TGTGCCTCTAACGAGGCGCAGGACTACACTGAAGCTTTCTTT
abundance: many; v_gene: TRBV12-3/TRBV12-4; j_gene: TRBJ1-2; d_gene: -; CDR3aa: CASSQTGFYGYTF; CDR3nt: TGTGCCAGCAGCCAGACAGGATTCTATGGCTACACCTTC
abundance: -; v_gene: TRBV7-2; j_gene: TRBJ2-5; d_gene: -; CDR3aa: CASSPQYRRQETQYF; CDR3nt: TGTGCCAGCAGCCCCCAGTACAGAAGACAAGAGACCCAGTACTTC
abundance: few; v_gene: TRBV6-5; j_gene: TRBJ1-6; d_gene: -; CDR3aa: CASSYSFVTSSPLHF; CDR3nt: TGTGCCAGCAGTTACTCGTTCGTCACTAGTTCACCCCTCCACTTT